This TCR beta chain was profiled in a study of blood T cell repertoires in COVID-19. On the study more broadly: Sites across the United States, Italy and Spain contributed samples from acute and convalescent COVID-19. In each case, the material was cDNA or gDNA derived from T cells, B-cell-depleted T cells, or PBMCs.

A Seattle source enrolled patients during active infection and followed them longitudinally. This clone has a single count. The V segment lost 5 bases and the J segment 7 bases; nucleotides outside the gene matches: 7. Germline V CDR1 and CDR2: PRHDT, FYEKMQ (reference sequence). The CDR3 runs 14 residues. Original data processing: Amplified reference gene primers provided the basis for estimating nucleated cell counts. Generated by immunoSEQ multiplex PCR, the TCRdb table keeps only in-frame clones and is missing some. V, J and clone size are taken as reported in that table, and D and trimming were inferred from the DNA itself. The table lists 400,000 or so clones, 80% to 90% of them singletons, with roughly 0.84% in the top ten.

The source material was peripheral blood. The V call is TRBV13, the J call TRBJ2-4; 8 bases line up with TRBD1. This clonotype was obtained from a man aged 18 to 35 with COVID-19, enrolled during active disease. CDR3 in amino acids: CASSIGQGNNIQYF. The CDR3 nucleotides read TGTGCCAGCAGCATCGGACAGGGTAACAACATTCAGTACTTC.